This is a list of T cell receptor beta chains from one sample in a study of T cell responses to AZD1222 COVID-19 vaccine. Only in-frame clones appear in the TCRdb table, and some are missing; sequencing was by immunoSEQ multiplex PCR. Of roughly 140,000 clones listed, about 93% are singletons. The specimen was peripheral blood, collected on day 0 of AZD1222 vaccination. The origin of the receptors is an adult in good health. Both conserved end residues are part of each CDR3. The D gene is left open where the match is weak. Size tells how often a clone was seen (once, few, many) or the class of an expanded clone, and some rows leave it out.

>TRBJ2-3|TRBD2|TRBV28|-
CASSSTGTSGPTDTQYF
TGTGCCAGCAGTTCAACCGGGACTAGCGGGCCCACAGATACGCAGTATTTT
>TRBJ2-7|-|TRBV6-5|-
CASSYSWTNYEQYF
TGTGCCAGCAGTTACTCGTGGACTAATTACGAGCAGTACTTC
>TRBJ2-2|-|TRBV28|-
CASHPRGSTELFF
TGTGCCAGCCACCCTCGGGGGAGCACCGAGCTGTTTTTT
>TRBJ2-7|-|TRBV15|once
CATSSRRGNEQYF
TGTGCCACCAGCTCTAGGAGGGGGAACGAGCAGTACTTC
>TRBJ2-3|-|TRBV6-5|once
CASLRTVKGTQYF
TGTGCCAGCCTAAGGACAGTCAAGGGTACGCAGTATTTT
>TRBJ2-7|-|TRBV28|-
CASSIPGRSYEQYF
TGTGCCAGCAGTATACCCGGGAGAAGCTACGAGCAGTACTTC
>TRBJ2-1|TRBD1|TRBV2|many
CASSDPGQLDNEQFF
TGTGCCAGCAGTGACCCGGGACAGCTTGACAATGAGCAGTTCTTC
>TRBJ1-2|-|TRBV27|-
CASSSYPGDLGYGYTF
TGTGCCAGCAGTAGCTATCCAGGAGACTTAGGCTATGGCTACACCTTC
>TRBJ2-7|-|TRBV18|-
CASSPPAGTSYEQYF
TGTGCCAGCTCACCACCCGCCGGGACAAGCTACGAGCAGTACTTC
>TRBJ2-7|-|TRBV28|-
CASSFRGRDEQYF
TGTGCCAGCAGTTTCCGAGGTCGGGACGAGCAGTACTTC
>TRBJ2-5|TRBD1|TRBV11-3|-
CASSLRGQGETQYF
TGTGCCAGCAGCCTCAGGGGGCAGGGTGAGACCCAGTACTTC
>TRBJ1-4|-|TRBV11-2|once
CASSTPRGAGREKLFF
TGTGCCAGCAGCACCCCTAGGGGGGCCGGTCGCGAAAAACTGTTTTTT
>TRBJ1-2|-|TRBV7-9|-
CASSLAQNYTF
TGTGCCAGCAGCTTAGCCCAGAACTACACCTTC
>TRBJ2-1|TRBD2|TRBV19|-
CASSTIAGGTYNEQFF
TGTGCCAGTAGTACTATAGCGGGAGGAACCTACAATGAGCAGTTCTTC
>TRBJ2-5|-|TRBV4-3|-
CASSRYGRGRETQYF
TGCGCCAGCAGCCGATACGGCAGGGGACGAGAGACCCAGTACTTC
>TRBJ2-1|-|TRBV7-2|-
CASSLRAIGNEQFF
TGTGCCAGCAGCTTACGGGCCATAGGGAATGAGCAGTTCTTC
>TRBJ1-2|-|TRBV5-8|-
CASSTPRGANYGYTF
TGTGCCAGCAGCACCCCCCGGGGAGCTAACTATGGCTACACCTTC
>TRBJ1-2|TRBD1|TRBV28|-
CASSFRDRVVSYGYTF
TGTGCCAGCAGTTTCCGGGACAGGGTTGTTAGCTATGGCTACACCTTC
>TRBJ1-4|TRBD1|TRBV18|-
CASGRGQGEKLFF
TGTGCCAGCGGACGGGGACAGGGCGAAAAACTGTTTTTT
>TRBJ2-5|-|TRBV3-1/TRBV3-2|-
CASSQAGHSGETQYF
TGTGCCAGCAGCCAGGCTGGACATTCTGGGGAGACCCAGTACTTC
>TRBJ2-1|-|TRBV5-5|-
CASSLGTGVEQFF
TGTGCCAGCAGCTTGGGAACGGGAGTTGAGCAGTTCTTC
>TRBJ2-3|-|TRBV28|-
CASRTGTLSTDTQYF
TGTGCCAGCAGAACCGGGACCCTAAGCACAGATACGCAGTATTTT
>TRBJ1-2|-|TRBV3-1/TRBV3-2|-
CASSQSEGGYTF
TGTGCCAGCAGCCAAAGTGAGGGTGGCTACACCTTC
>TRBJ1-5|-|TRBV6-6|-
CASGGASNQPQHF
TGTGCCAGTGGGGGGGCCAGCAATCAGCCCCAGCATTTT
>TRBJ2-1|-|TRBV5-5|once
CASSLGLGNEQFF
TGTGCCAGCAGCTTAGGTCTGGGCAATGAGCAGTTCTTC
>TRBJ1-1|-|TRBV24-1|-
CATSDLDSSEAFF
TGTGCCACCAGTGATTTGGACAGCTCCGAAGCTTTCTTT
>TRBJ1-3|-|TRBV6-6|-
CASSRPGEATGNTIYF
TGTGCCAGCAGTCGTCCAGGGGAGGCTACGGGAAACACCATATATTTT
>TRBJ1-2|-|TRBV9|-
CASSPRTADRYGYTF
TGTGCCAGCAGCCCGCGGACAGCTGATAGGTATGGCTACACCTTC
>TRBJ2-7|TRBD2|TRBV19|-
CASSPSGGYYEQYF
TGTGCCAGTAGTCCTAGCGGGGGTTACTACGAGCAGTACTTC
>TRBJ2-5|TRBD1|TRBV7-8|-
CASSPNRGPLETQYF
TGTGCCAGCAGCCCCAACAGGGGGCCGCTAGAGACCCAGTACTTC
>TRBJ1-1|-|TRBV18|-
CASSPQTGRNTEAFF
TGTGCCAGCTCTCCTCAGACAGGTAGGAACACTGAAGCTTTCTTT
>TRBJ1-2|TRBD1|TRBV2|-
CASSRDKGANYGYTF
TGTGCCAGCAGTCGGGACAAGGGGGCGAACTATGGCTACACCTTC
>TRBJ1-2|-|TRBV11-2|-
CASSYGTPWGYTF
TGTGCCAGCAGCTACGGGACACCATGGGGCTACACCTTC
>TRBJ2-1|-|TRBV12-5|once
CASGFHLGLKDNEQFF
TGTGCTAGTGGTTTTCACCTAGGACTAAAAGACAATGAGCAGTTCTTC
>TRBJ1-2|TRBD1|TRBV18|-
CASQGDRESHGYTF
TGTGCCAGCCAAGGGGACAGGGAATCTCATGGCTACACCTTC
>TRBJ1-2|-|TRBV7-9|few
CASSLASPDYGYTF
TGTGCCAGCAGCTTAGCGTCCCCTGACTATGGCTACACCTTC
>TRBJ1-1|-|TRBV6-5|-
CASSYIGTGTEAFF
TGTGCCAGCAGTTACATAGGGACGGGCACTGAAGCTTTCTTT
>TRBJ2-1|TRBD1|TRBV4-1|-
CASSWDRDRTSYEQFF
TGCGCCAGCAGCTGGGACAGGGACCGCACTTCCTATGAGCAGTTCTTC
>TRBJ2-1|TRBD1|TRBV7-2|-
CASSATYDRGHYNEQFF
TGTGCCAGCAGCGCAACCTACGACAGGGGGCACTACAATGAGCAGTTCTTC
>TRBJ2-7|TRBD2|TRBV28|-
CASSSVSGRVLYEQYF
TGTGCCAGCAGTTCCGTTAGCGGGAGGGTCCTCTACGAGCAGTACTTC
>TRBJ2-7|TRBD1|TRBV5-8|-
CASSFIRQGDYEQYF
TGTGCCAGCAGCTTCATTAGACAGGGGGACTACGAGCAGTACTTC
>TRBJ1-2|-|TRBV28|-
CASRGSRADGYTF
TGTGCCAGCAGGGGGTCTCGTGCTGATGGCTACACCTTC
>TRBJ2-7|TRBD2|TRBV5-4|-
CASSLGLAGGLYEQYF
TGTGCCAGCAGCTTAGGGCTAGCGGGAGGTCTCTACGAGCAGTACTTC
>TRBJ2-2|TRBD1|TRBV7-2|-
CASSLAPGTVRPGELFF
TGTGCCAGCAGCTTAGCCCCTGGGACAGTCCGGCCCGGGGAGCTGTTTTTT
>TRBJ1-6|TRBD1|TRBV7-9|-
CASSSNRLQGSSPLHF
TGTGCCAGCAGCTCAAATAGATTACAGGGGAGTTCACCCCTCCACTTT
>TRBJ2-3|-|TRBV28|-
CASNRVGDTQYF
TGTGCCAGCAACAGGGTGGGAGATACGCAGTATTTT
>TRBJ2-2|-|TRBV29-1|-
CSVESKGTGELFF
TGCAGCGTTGAGAGTAAGGGCACCGGGGAGCTGTTTTTT
>TRBJ2-5|TRBD1|TRBV19|-
CASSRGTGRGKTQYF
TGTGCCAGTAGTAGAGGGACAGGGAGGGGGAAGACCCAGTACTTC
>TRBJ1-6|-|TRBV27|-
CASSLWQSSYNSPLHF
TGTGCCAGCAGTTTATGGCAGAGCTCCTATAATTCACCCCTCCACTTT
>TRBJ2-1|-|TRBV6-5|-
CASSYDGRANNEQFF
TGTGCCAGCAGTTACGATGGGCGCGCTAATAATGAGCAGTTCTTC
>TRBJ2-1|TRBD2|TRBV5-1|-
CASSPGVSGSSYNEQFF
TGCGCCAGCAGCCCAGGGGTTAGCGGGAGCTCCTACAATGAGCAGTTCTTC
>TRBJ2-7|-|TRBV10-3|-
CAIKDPGTTYEQYF
TGTGCCATCAAGGACCCCGGGACCACCTACGAGCAGTACTTC
>TRBJ1-5|-|TRBV30|-
CAWSVKGRAYNQPQHF
TGTGCCTGGAGTGTAAAGGGCAGGGCGTACAATCAGCCCCAGCATTTT
>TRBJ2-7|-|TRBV7-9|-
CASSSDSPNRKTYEQYF
TGTGCCAGCAGCTCCGACTCTCCAAACAGGAAAACCTACGAGCAGTACTTC
>TRBJ2-2|-|TRBV2|once
CASSAGHYNTGELFF
TGTGCCAGCAGCGCGGGACACTATAACACCGGGGAGCTGTTTTTT
>TRBJ1-6|-|TRBV30|-
CACPPSGLRSYNSPLHF
TGTGCCTGCCCTCCCTCGGGTTTACGCTCCTATAATTCACCCCTCCACTTT